The 12 T cell receptor beta chains below were found in one sample sequenced in a study of shared clonotypes between healthy human individuals. The data were produced by immunoSEQ multiplex PCR, yet TCRdb's version contains in-frame clones alone and is incomplete. The sample lists some 480,000 clones, 79% seen once, with 10% to 15% in the top ten. Material for sequencing was PBMCs. These TCRs come from a woman in her forties in good health. Some clones in this sample may be carry-over from other donors' samples.

The rearrangement links TRBV27 to TRBJ2-3; D perhaps matches TRBD2 (5 bases). Germline V gives CDR1 MNHEY, CDR2 SMNVEV (reference sequence). Trimming took off 2 bases at V and 0 bases at J, with 12 bases between the two ends. The CDR3 sequence is 16 residues long. CDR3 loop: CASSLRFGGSTDTQYF. As DNA, the CDR3 is TGTGCCAGCAGTTTACGGTTCGGCGGGAGCACAGATACGCAGTATTTT.

The chain combines TRBV5-4 with TRBJ1-3; D perhaps matches TRBD1 (5 bases). The V gene's germline CDR1 is SGHNT and CDR2 YYREEE (reference sequence). With 0 bases removed from V and 4 bases from J, the gap between germline ends came to 14 bases. There are 16 residues in the CDR3. CDR3 nucleotide sequence: TGTGCCAGCAGCTTGGGGCCGGGGACCGGGGGAAACACCATATATTTT. This gives the protein CASSLGPGTGGNTIYF.

The chain employs TRBV5-1 and TRBJ2-7, with TRBD2 matching 8 bases. Trimming took 5 bases from V and 0 from J; bases not matched to a gene: 4. The CDR3 loop spans 14 amino acids. Germline CDR1 and CDR2: SGHRS and YFSETQ. The CDR3 sequence is CASRREGSSYEQYF. In DNA, the CDR3 is TGCGCCAGCAGACGGGAGGGAAGCTCCTACGAGCAGTACTTC.

This sequence joins TRBV30 and TRBJ2-7; 9 nucleotides match TRBD1. Germline CDR1 GTSNPN, CDR2 SVGIG (reference sequence). J gave up 3 bases and V 3 bases, and 3 bases lay outside the gene matches. This CDR3 contains 13 residues. CDR3 sequence: CAWRGTGNYEQYF. As DNA, the CDR3 is TGTGCCTGGAGGGGGACAGGGAACTACGAGCAGTACTTC.

This clone turned up a few times. The chain couples TRBV4-3 to TRBJ2-1, with 16 bases lining up with TRBD2. With V trimmed by 4 bases and J by 9 bases, 3 bases remained unmatched. The CDR3 runs to 15 residues. CDR1 is LGHNA and CDR2 is YSLEER in the germline V gene. In DNA, the CDR3 is TGCGCCAGCAGCCTCGGGACTAGCGGGAGGGCTGAGCAGTTCTTC. Its protein is CASSLGTSGRAEQFF.

The gene calls are TRBV7-2 and TRBJ2-3, with D perhaps TRBD1 (7 bases). This CDR3 has 15 residues. The germline V gene encodes CDR1 SGHTA and CDR2 FQGNSA. V lost 4 bases to trimming and J lost 7 bases, with 18 bases between them. The CDR3 here is CASSSTGISGNTQYF. The CDR3 nucleotides read TGTGCCAGCAGCTCGACAGGGATTAGCGGAAATACGCAGTATTTT.

The rearrangement links TRBV2 to TRBJ2-6; D perhaps matches TRBD1 (5 bases). Germline V lookup: CDR1 SNHLY, CDR2 FYNNEI. V lost 3 bases, J lost 4 bases, and 10 bases lay in between. CDR3 length equals 15 residues. Here the CDR3 reads CASSDQGRGANVLTF. The CDR3 coding sequence is TGTGCCAGCAGTGATCAGGGAAGGGGGGCCAACGTCCTGACTTTC.

The V and J genes are TRBV5-1 and TRBJ2-5; 7 bases are a match to TRBD2. The CDR3 is made up of 15 amino acids. Germline V CDR1 and CDR2: SGHRS, YFSETQ. After removal of 1 base from V and 3 bases from J, the junction contained 6 bases not matched to a gene. CDR3 bases: TGCGCCAGCAGCTTGTCAGGGACTACAGAAGAGACCCAGTACTTC. Translating it yields CASSLSGTTEETQYF.

The V and J genes are TRBV29-1 and TRBJ2-2, with 7 nucleotides matching TRBD2. Losses at the gene ends were 7 bases for V and 7 bases for J; bases not matched to a gene: 15. Germline CDR1 SQVTM, CDR2 ANQGSEA. The CDR3 contains 15 residues. CDR3 region: CSGEVEGGPNGELFF. As DNA, the CDR3 is TGCAGCGGAGAAGTGGAGGGAGGGCCCAACGGGGAGCTGTTTTTT.

The chain recombines TRBV27 with TRBJ2-5, with 11 bases fitting TRBD2. There are 14 residues in the CDR3. CDR1 is MNHEY, CDR2 SMNVEV, per germline (reference sequence). Trimming cost V 4 bases and J 5 bases; bases outside gene matches: 3. In DNA form, the CDR3 reads TGTGCCAGCAGTTCTTTAGCGGGAGGGGAGACCCAGTACTTC. This codes for CASSSLAGGETQYF.

The rearrangement links TRBV7-3 to TRBJ1-1; D possibly corresponds to TRBD1 (5 bases). The CDR3 length is 15 residues. V lost 1 base and J 2 bases, leaving 11 bases between the germline ends. Germline CDR1 and CDR2: SGHTA and FQGTGA. CDR3 amino acids: CASSLMGGGNTEAFF. The DNA of the CDR3 is TGTGCCAGCAGCTTAATGGGTGGGGGAAACACTGAAGCTTTCTTT.

The table lists this clone with a few counts. This chain joins TRBV2 and TRBJ1-1; D unresolved. The ends were cut back, 6 bases at V and 7 bases at J, with 9 bases in the middle. Germline CDR1 and CDR2: SNHLY and FYNNEI. This CDR3 contains 11 residues. Here the CDR3 DNA reads TGTGCCAGCAGAGCTTGGGTTGAAGCTTTCTTT. Protein sequence: CASRAWVEAFF.